Listed here are 6 T cell receptor beta chains from one sample, sequenced in a study of blood T cell repertoires in COVID-19. Sequenced by immunoSEQ multiplex PCR; TCRdb stores in-frame clones only, minus some. The sample lists a few hundred thousand clones, 85% to 90% occurring once. The sample comprised PBMCs or T cells enriched from blood (not recorded which). The receptors derive from a young man who had recovered from COVID-19.

This chain connects TRBV29-1 to TRBJ1-3; no clear D gene. The CDR3 length is 13 residues. CDR1 is SQVTM, CDR2 ANQGSEA, per germline. The germline V and J ends were trimmed by 7 bases and 0 bases, with 10 bases remaining between them. The CDR3 DNA reads as TGCAGCGCCGAGACTAGCTCTGGAAACACCATATATTTT. Translating it yields CSAETSSGNTIYF. The full variable domain, its missing parts supplied by reference TRBV29-1 and TRBJ1-3, is SAVISQKPSRDICQRGTSLTIQCQVDSQVTMMFWYRQQPGQSLTLIATANQGSEATYESGFVIDKFPISRPNLTFSTLTVSNMSPEDSSIYLCSAETSSGNTIYFGEGSWLTVV.

The rearrangement uses TRBV4-1 and TRBJ1-2; D gene uncertain. V lost 3 bases and J 1 base, leaving 12 bases between the germline ends. The CDR3 is made up of 15 amino acids. Germline CDR1 reads MGHRA; CDR2 reads YSYEKL. CDR3 loop: CASSHTVLNNYGYTF. The CDR3 coding sequence is TGCGCCAGCAGCCACACCGTACTTAATAACTATGGCTACACCTTC.

This chain joins TRBV28 and TRBJ2-7, with 7 bases matching TRBD2. Germline CDR1 and CDR2: MDHEN and SYDVKM. The junction had 7 bases not matched to a gene; V was cut back by 8 bases and J by 0 bases. This CDR3 spans 14 amino acids. CDR3 DNA: TGTGCCAGCTTGGGGGGGAGGAGCTCCTACGAGCAGTACTTC. Translation gives CASLGGRSSYEQYF.

This clone was recorded once. The chain couples TRBV9 to TRBJ2-7; D is uncertain. Germline V gene sequence: CDR1 SGDLS, CDR2 YYNGEE. CDR3 length equals 14 residues. Trimming stripped 0 bases from V and 0 bases from J, with 7 bases between. The CDR3: CASSVGELSYEQYF. For the CDR3, the DNA is TGTGCCAGCAGCGTAGGAGAACTCTCCTACGAGCAGTACTTC.

J is TRBJ1-6 and V is TRBV5-5; D is uncertain. CDR1 and CDR2 from the germline V gene are SGHKS and YYEKEE (reference sequence). V was trimmed by 0 bases and J by 2 bases, leaving 9 bases between them. The length of the CDR3 is 16 residues. CDR3 region: CASSLDRSTYNSPLHF. The CDR3 bases are TGTGCCAGCAGCTTGGATAGGAGCACCTATAATTCACCCCTCCACTTT.

This clone was observed a single time. V gene TRBV5-4 combines with J gene TRBJ2-7, with D possibly TRBD2 on 6 matching bases. Germline V gene sequence: CDR1 SGHNT, CDR2 YYREEE (reference sequence). The germline V and J ends were trimmed by 4 bases and 3 bases, with 20 bases remaining between them. The CDR3 is 16 residues long. As DNA, the CDR3 is TGTGCCAGCAGCCCTTCTACCGGGACTTGGGGCTACGAGCAGTACTTC. Its translation is CASSPSTGTWGYEQYF.